Listed below are T cell receptor beta chains from one sample, sequenced in a study of blood T cell repertoires in COVID-19. TCRdb's copy holds only in-frame clones and misses some; the assay was immunoSEQ multiplex PCR. The repertoire includes 70,000 or so clones, about 87% of them detected once, and approximately 5.6% sits in the top ten. The sequencing input was peripheral blood. All receptors derive from a man between 50 and 59 years old with active COVID-19. CDR3s include the opening cysteine and the closing phenylalanine or tryptophan. The order of the fields is clone size, J gene, D gene, V gene, CDR3 DNA, CDR3 protein. D genes are given only for firm matches. Size values are once, few and many counts, or a class for expanded clones, and some rows have none.

abundance: NA
j_gene: TRBJ1-2
d_gene: NA
v_gene: TRBV9
CDR3nt: TGTGCCAGCAGGGGAGGGCCTTACGATGGCTACACCTTC
CDR3aa: CASRGGPYDGYTF

abundance: NA
j_gene: TRBJ1-3
d_gene: NA
v_gene: TRBV18
CDR3nt: TGTGCCAGCTCACCACCTAACACTGGAAACACCATATATTTT
CDR3aa: CASSPPNTGNTIYF

abundance: NA
j_gene: TRBJ1-2
d_gene: TRBD1
v_gene: TRBV25-1
CDR3nt: TGTGCCAGCAGTGACGGACAGGGGTTGGGGGGCTACACCTTC
CDR3aa: CASSDGQGLGGYTF

abundance: NA
j_gene: TRBJ2-7
d_gene: TRBD2
v_gene: TRBV5-4
CDR3nt: TGTGCCAGCAGCTTCGGGACTAGCGGGAGGGCCGGGTGGTACGAGCAGTACTTC
CDR3aa: CASSFGTSGRAGWYEQYF

abundance: few
j_gene: TRBJ2-4
d_gene: TRBD2
v_gene: TRBV5-6
CDR3nt: TGTGCCAGCAGCCTCAAGACTAGCGGGAGCAACATTCAGTACTTC
CDR3aa: CASSLKTSGSNIQYF

abundance: NA
j_gene: TRBJ2-1
d_gene: NA
v_gene: TRBV5-4
CDR3nt: TGTGCCAGCAGCATGGACCAGGCTTACAATGAGCAGTTCTTC
CDR3aa: CASSMDQAYNEQFF

abundance: large
j_gene: TRBJ2-7
d_gene: NA
v_gene: TRBV14
CDR3nt: TGTGCCAGCAGCTCATACTTAAAGAGTGAGCAGTACTTC
CDR3aa: CASSSYLKSEQYF

abundance: NA
j_gene: TRBJ2-7
d_gene: TRBD2
v_gene: TRBV5-1
CDR3nt: TGCGCCAGCAGCCCGGGACTAGCGGGAGTTATGTCCTACGAGCAGTACTTC
CDR3aa: CASSPGLAGVMSYEQYF

abundance: NA
j_gene: TRBJ2-7
d_gene: NA
v_gene: TRBV10-3
CDR3nt: TGTGCCATCAGGCTAGCCGGAGGCGAGCAGTACTTC
CDR3aa: CAIRLAGGEQYF

abundance: once
j_gene: TRBJ2-3
d_gene: NA
v_gene: TRBV11-3
CDR3nt: TGTGCCAGCAGCCAGGGGTCAGATACGCAGTATTTT
CDR3aa: CASSQGSDTQYF

abundance: once
j_gene: TRBJ2-3
d_gene: NA
v_gene: TRBV4-3
CDR3nt: TGCGCCAGCAGCCACCCCCTCGGGACTAGCACAGATACGCAGTATTTT
CDR3aa: CASSHPLGTSTDTQYF

abundance: NA
j_gene: TRBJ1-5
d_gene: NA
v_gene: TRBV6-5
CDR3nt: TGTGCCAGCATGGCGGCGCGCAATCAGCCCCAGCATTTT
CDR3aa: CASMAARNQPQHF

abundance: many
j_gene: TRBJ1-4
d_gene: TRBD1
v_gene: TRBV5-1
CDR3nt: TGCGCCAGCAGCGGGGGGACAGGGGGCCACGTTGGAACTAATGAAAAACTGTTTTTT
CDR3aa: CASSGGTGGHVGTNEKLFF

abundance: NA
j_gene: TRBJ1-1
d_gene: NA
v_gene: TRBV5-1
CDR3nt: TGCGCCAGCAGCTTGGAACAGCACACTGAAGCTTTCTTT
CDR3aa: CASSLEQHTEAFF